The clone carrying this T cell receptor beta chain has just one count. RNA was extracted with the RNeasy kit, and a quantity of about 0.45 to 1 ug was reverse transcribed using random hexamers. By means of immunoSEQ multiplex PCR, TCR beta CDR3 spanning 54 Vbeta and 13 Jbeta underwent amplification. MiXCR, run by TCRdb on the immunoSEQ multiplex PCR reads, gives a single entry per CDR3 protein. The sample carries some 260,000 distinct CDR3 sequences, 70% to 90% recorded once. CD8+ and CD4+ T cells from blood underwent TCR beta sequencing. The multiple sclerosis control cohort comprised treatment-naive individuals presenting with stable or active relapsing-remitting disease. FACS was used to enrich TEMRA cells, whereas the CD8+ and CD4+ T cells were obtained by negative isolation. The data are from a study of CD8 T cells in Susac syndrome. The source is a human donor with multiple sclerosis. Sequencing input: CD8+ T cells from PBMCs.

The CDR3 region has the DNA TGTGCCAGCACCATTTGGGGGGCAGATACGCAGTATTTT. Protein sequence: CASTIWGADTQYF. This sequence joins TRBV28 and TRBJ2-3, with D maybe TRBD2 (6 bases). V shed 7 bases and J shed 4 bases, with 12 bases lying between them. This CDR3 comprises 13 residues. CDR1 and CDR2 (germline): MDHEN, SYDVKM.